These 20 T cell receptor beta chains were sequenced from one sample in a study of CD8 T cells in Susac syndrome. With random hexamers, roughly 0.5 to 1 ug RNA was reverse transcribed. TCRdb reprocessed the immunoSEQ multiplex PCR reads via MiXCR and lists one record per CDR3 protein. This sample has 75,000 or so distinct CDR3 sequences, with about 94% found just once. The sequenced sample was CD8+ T cells from PBMCs. These receptors all come from a human donor with Susac syndrome.

The J gene is TRBJ2-5, the V gene TRBV28; 7 positions agree with TRBD2. The germline V gene encodes CDR1 MDHEN and CDR2 SYDVKM. This CDR3 is built from 15 residues. V lost 5 bases to trimming and J lost 2 bases; unmatched junction nucleotides: 8. The CDR3 here is CASSVDGGGQETQYF. The CDR3 nucleotides are TGTGCCAGCAGTGTGGACGGGGGAGGGCAAGAGACCCAGTACTTC.

J is TRBJ2-4 and V is TRBV4-3; perhaps D is TRBD1 or TRBD2 (5 bases each). The germline V gene has CDR1 LGHNA and CDR2 YSLEER. The V and J ends lost 0 bases and 6 bases respectively, with 15 bases between them. The CDR3 runs to 16 residues. CDR3 amino acids: CASSQEPPGTVNIQYF. The DNA of the CDR3 is TGCGCCAGCAGCCAAGAACCCCCGGGGACGGTAAACATTCAGTACTTC.

V is TRBV5-1 and J is TRBJ1-1; D might be TRBD1 (6 bases). Germline CDR1 SGHRS, CDR2 YFSETQ. There are 15 residues in the CDR3. Trimming stripped 1 base from V and 1 base from J, with 11 bases between. The CDR3 protein is CASSLRGHPNTEAFF. The CDR3 DNA reads TGCGCCAGCAGCTTGCGGGGACACCCGAACACTGAAGCTTTCTTT.

This chain links TRBV12-3 or TRBV12-4 with TRBJ2-1; D remains unclear. This CDR3 has 16 residues. Trimming took 7 bases from V and 0 from J, leaving 16 bases between them. The CDR3 nucleotides are TGTGCCAGCAAACCCCCCCCCTCTGGCTCCTACAATGAGCAGTTCTTC. Residues: CASKPPPSGSYNEQFF.

The gene calls are TRBV9 and TRBJ1-2; TRBD1 matches at 9 bases. Germline trimming cut 3 bases from V and 5 bases from J; bases unmatched to any gene: 2. The germline V gene encodes CDR1 SGDLS and CDR2 YYNGEE. CDR3 length equals 13 residues. The CDR3 sequence: CASSEGTGYGYTF. The CDR3 DNA reads TGTGCCAGCAGCGAGGGGACAGGGTATGGCTACACCTTC. Complete variable domain (other parts from reference TRBV9 and TRBJ1-2): DSGVTQTPKHLITATGQRVTLRCSPRSGDLSVYWYQQSLDQGLQFLIQYYNGEERAKGNILERFSAQQFPDLHSELNLSSLELGDSALYFCASSEGTGYGYTFGSGTRLTVV.

CDR3 bases: TGTGCCAGCAGTTTTGTGGGGGCGAGCACAGATACGCAGTATTTT. Protein product: CASSFVGASTDTQYF. V usage is TRBV12-3 or TRBV12-4 and J usage is TRBJ2-3; a possible D gene is TRBD1 (6 bases). The CDR3 is made up of 15 amino acids. The germline V and J ends were trimmed by 3 bases and 0 bases, with 10 bases remaining between them.

The chain uses TRBV7-8 and TRBJ1-4; D is uncertain. Per the germline V gene, CDR1 is SGHVS and CDR2 is FQNEAQ. The V end was cut by 5 bases, the J end by 3 bases, with 16 bases between. The length of the CDR3 is 16 residues. This CDR3 is CASSPNLGDANEKLFF. The DNA of the CDR3 is TGTGCCAGCAGCCCAAACCTCGGGGATGCTAATGAAAAACTGTTTTTT.

V gene TRBV7-2 combines with J gene TRBJ1-2; D gene uncertain. Germline V lookup: CDR1 SGHTA, CDR2 FQGNSA. V was pared by 6 bases and J by 6 bases, with 17 bases between. The CDR3 length is 14 residues. CDR3 bases: TGTGCCAGCAGTCCAGCGGGGTTCCGAGATGGCTACACCTTC. It yields the protein CASSPAGFRDGYTF.

The rearrangement links TRBV7-2 to TRBJ2-5; D might be TRBD1 (6 bases). Trimming removed 6 bases from V and 5 bases from J, with 13 bases in between. The CDR3 totals 13 residues. Germline CDR1 and CDR2: SGHTA and FQGNSA. The CDR3 region has the DNA TGTGCCAGCAGTTTTGCGCAGGGGGAGACCCAGTACTTC. This sequence encodes CASSFAQGETQYF.

This clonotype was detected only a few times. The rearrangement uses TRBV7-6 and TRBJ1-1; D remains unclear. The CDR3 covers 13 residues. Germline assignment: CDR1 SGHVS and CDR2 FNYEAQ. Between the trimmed V and J ends, which lost 1 base and 4 bases, there was a span of 7 bases. The CDR3: CASSLGQITEAFF. The CDR3 nucleotides read TGTGCCAGCAGCTTAGGTCAAATCACTGAAGCTTTCTTT.

The chain links TRBV20-1 to TRBJ2-1; D possibly matches TRBD1 or TRBD2 (6 bases each). Per germline, CDR1 DFQATT and CDR2 SNEGSKA (reference sequence). The CDR3 has 15 residues. The V end lost 1 base, the J end lost 10 bases, and 20 bases lay between the germline ends. The CDR3 nucleotides read TGCAGTGCTAGAGGTGGGGATAGCGGTACAGGGGAGCAGTTCTTC. This gives the protein CSARGGDSGTGEQFF.

The V and J genes are TRBV7-9 and TRBJ2-4, with D perhaps matching TRBD1 or TRBD2 (5 bases each). Germline values: CDR1 SEHNR, CDR2 FQNEAQ (reference sequence). The CDR3 has 14 residues. The germline V and J ends were trimmed by 3 bases and 6 bases, with 12 bases remaining between them. CDR3 protein: CASSFGGRANIQYF. CDR3 DNA: TGTGCCAGCAGCTTTGGGGGAAGGGCAAACATTCAGTACTTC.

The chain joins TRBV19 to TRBJ2-2; D is ambiguous. Germline CDR1 LNHDA, CDR2 SQIVND (reference sequence). CDR3 length equals 12 residues. V shed 6 bases and J shed 4 bases, with 6 bases lying between them. This chain's CDR3 is CASSTPTGELFF. CDR3 DNA: TGTGCCAGTAGCACACCCACCGGGGAGCTGTTTTTT.

This chain links TRBV11-2 with TRBJ1-2; tentative D call: TRBD1 (5 bases). Trimming removed 5 bases at V and 4 bases at J, with 20 bases between. Germline-derived CDR1 and CDR2 are SGHAT and FQNNGV. This CDR3 has 16 residues. CDR3 sequence: CASSLGPSGIPYGYTF. As DNA, the CDR3 is TGTGCCAGCAGCCTGGGGCCCTCCGGGATACCCTATGGCTACACCTTC.

This chain connects TRBV6-5 to TRBJ2-5, with 9 bases matching TRBD2. The ends lost 6 bases at V and 2 bases at J; junction bases unmatched: 7. This CDR3 comprises 15 residues. CDR1 and CDR2 from the germline V gene are MNHEY and SVGAGI. The DNA of the CDR3 is TGTGCCAGCAGCCGCCGGAGCGGGGGGCAAGAGACCCAGTACTTC. As protein: CASSRRSGGQETQYF.

This rearrangement joins TRBV5-6 to TRBJ2-1; D remains unclear. This CDR3 has 14 amino acids. V shed 4 bases and J shed 0 bases, with 8 bases lying between them. From germline, CDR1 is SGHDT and CDR2 YYEEEE. The CDR3 loop is CASSPSASYNEQFF. The DNA for the CDR3 is TGTGCCAGCAGCCCCAGTGCCTCCTACAATGAGCAGTTCTTC.

V is TRBV5-6 and J is TRBJ2-5; the D is unclear. CDR3 length: 17 amino acids. V was trimmed by 0 bases and J by 1 base, leaving 16 bases between them. CDR1 and CDR2 from the germline V gene are SGHDT and YYEEEE. CDR3 in DNA: TGTGCCAGCAGCTTGGGGGTTTTGTTGGTTGGCCAAGAGACCCAGTACTTC. Translating it yields CASSLGVLLVGQETQYF.

The rearrangement uses TRBV6-2 or TRBV6-3 and TRBJ2-7; D not certain. Germline V lookup: CDR1 MNHEY, CDR2 SVGEGT. The CDR3 has 15 amino acids. The ends were cut back, 5 bases at V and 3 bases at J, with 17 bases in the middle. The CDR3 bases are TGTGCCAGCAGTGGGCAAGAATACCCCTACTACGAGCAGTACTTC. Its protein is CASSGQEYPYYEQYF.

The chain couples TRBV3-1 to TRBJ2-5, with TRBD2 as a possible D gene (6 bases). The V gene's germline CDR1 is LGHDT and CDR2 YNNKEL (reference sequence). This CDR3 is 21 amino acids long. The V and J ends lost 0 bases and 3 bases respectively, with 29 bases between them. The CDR3 spells CASSQEAPSMRFPGLEETQYF. DNA for the CDR3: TGTGCCAGCAGCCAAGAGGCCCCCTCCATGCGGTTTCCGGGACTCGAAGAGACCCAGTACTTC.

This clonotype was detected only a few times. The J gene is TRBJ1-3, the V gene TRBV2; no firm D call. The germline V gene has CDR1 SNHLY and CDR2 FYNNEI. CDR3 length: 14 residues. Trimming left V 1 base short and J 7 bases short, with 11 bases between. CDR3: CASSEGRGTNTIYF. In nucleotides, the CDR3 is TGTGCCAGCAGTGAAGGTCGGGGTACGAACACCATATATTTT.